Listed below are T cell receptor beta chains from one sample, sequenced in a study of metastatic and nonmetastatic thyroid tumors. MiXCR reprocessed the PCR reads for TCRdb. The sample holds 35,000 to 45,000 clones, around 27% seen once. The sample consisted of blood. These receptors all stem from a male donor with papillary thyroid cancer or a benign thyroid nodule (not recorded which). Some clones in this sample may be carry-over from other donors' samples. CDR3s include the opening cysteine and the closing phenylalanine or tryptophan.

16 | TRBJ1-4 | TRBV5-1 | CASSFMAGPKNEKLFF
15 | TRBJ2-1 | TRBV5-6 | CASSLGLAGVYEQFF
17 | TRBJ2-6 | TRBV28 | CASSFRDRVSGANVLTF
14 | TRBJ1-1 | TRBV6-1 | CASSSRVEGTEAFF
14 | TRBJ1-2 | TRBV28 | CASSLQEDSYGYTF
14 | TRBJ2-3 | TRBV30 | CAWSAGGGEDTQYF
13 | TRBJ2-7 | TRBV20-1 | CSALGTGTHDHYF
14 | TRBJ2-1 | TRBV20-1 | CSARDRRSGDEQFF
15 | TRBJ1-4 | TRBV28 | CATQAGFRANEKLFF
13 | TRBJ1-1 | TRBV18 | CASSPAGATEAFF
15 | TRBJ1-1 | TRBV10-3 | CAISGKGLPSTEAFF
14 | TRBJ1-6 | TRBV19 | CASSERTGNSPLHF
14 | TRBJ1-1 | TRBV5-4 | CASSTDRVVVGAFF
14 | TRBJ1-5 | TRBV19 | CASSISSGRQPQHF
14 | TRBJ2-7 | TRBV12-3/TRBV12-4 | CASSLGTGTGEQYF
15 | TRBJ2-7 | TRBV19 | CASSIGFNPSYEQYF
14 | TRBJ1-1 | TRBV14 | CASSQVQGNTEAFF
14 | TRBJ1-6 | TRBV28 | CGCSLSGQNSPLHF
19 | TRBJ1-2 | TRBV19 | CASSPLGEQGANVNYGYTF
14 | TRBJ2-7 | TRBV24-1 | CATSPGPMLYEQYF
15 | TRBJ2-5 | TRBV11-3 | CASSLSGGWKETQYF
13 | TRBJ1-1 | TRBV18 | CASSPGVDTEAFF
15 | TRBJ1-1 | TRBV6-1 | CASSPGSAGNTEAFF
15 | TRBJ1-1 | TRBV20-1 | CSARDPDGGNTEAFF
13 | TRBJ2-7 | TRBV11-3 | CASIFAVWDEQYF
17 | TRBJ2-3 | TRBV6-5 | CASSSSVQSILTDTQYF
11 | TRBJ2-2 | TRBV24-1 | CATTAGRELFF
16 | TRBJ2-5 | TRBV4-1 | CASSQAIRGQEETQYF
15 | TRBJ2-2 | TRBV19 | CASRLAGKHTGELFF
17 | TRBJ1-6 | TRBV19 | CASSISSGQWDNSPLHF
15 | TRBJ2-5 | TRBV6-1 | CASSVTGGSEDTQYF
17 | TRBJ1-4 | TRBV4-1 | CASGQDRGAQANEKLFF
15 | TRBJ1-2 | TRBV20-1 | CSARGDRGRDYGYTF
14 | TRBJ2-7 | TRBV28 | CASSLTGSAYEQYF
15 | TRBJ2-5 | TRBV2 | CASSERSLAGKTQYF
13 | TRBJ1-1 | TRBV11-3 | CASSLHRDTEAFF
13 | TRBJ1-2 | TRBV6-1 | CASGYGPNYGYTF
14 | TRBJ2-5 | TRBV20-1 | CSARVAAGGETQYF
15 | TRBJ2-7 | TRBV2 | CASSESRGRAEEQYF
12 | TRBJ2-7 | TRBV7-9 | CASSRSLYEQYF